These 22 T cell receptor beta chains came from one sample sequenced in a study of response to subunit inactivated influenza vaccine (dated by TCRdb to 2017 to 2018). Library generation was performed with RT-PCR. TCRdb names Illumina HiSeq 2500 as the instrument used. TCRdb itself trimmed the public reads at Q25 with fastp, ran MiXCR and retained productive beta chains. Duplicate CDR3 protein sequences are folded into a single record with the most common DNA and genes. Recorded for this sample are fewer than 250,000 distinct CDR3 sequences; approximately 15% of them occurred a single time. The ten largest clones add up to about 28% of the sample. This specimen was CD8+ T cells sorted from PBMCs, taken around 5 days after vaccination. These receptors all come from a man over 45 who received an inactivated influenza vaccine. Donor details come from another sample of the same person, matched by shared clones.

At least ten counts were recorded for this clonotype. This sequence joins TRBV7-6 and TRBJ2-2, with TRBD1 as a possible D gene (6 bases). The CDR3 length is 14 residues. Germline V gene sequence: CDR1 SGHVS, CDR2 FNYEAQ. The V gene lost 6 bases and the J gene lost 6 bases, with 14 bases spanning the gap. The CDR3 DNA reads as TGTGCCAGCAGAGATTCACAGGGTCCCGGGGAGCTGTTTTTT. Translated, it gives CASRDSQGPGELFF.

The J gene is TRBJ2-1, the V gene TRBV12-3 or TRBV12-4; 12 bases match TRBD2. The CDR3 length is 17 residues. V lost 3 bases and J lost 4; bases outside the gene matches: 7. CDR3 loop: CASSFPSGRARYNEQFF. CDR3 coding DNA: TGTGCCAGCAGTTTCCCTAGCGGGAGGGCCAGGTACAATGAGCAGTTCTTC.

The chain joins TRBV7-9 to TRBJ2-3; TRBD1 aligns across 8 bases. From germline, CDR1 is SEHNR and CDR2 FQNEAQ (reference sequence). This CDR3 is built from 17 residues. V shed 4 bases, J shed 2 bases, and the junction held 11 bases outside the gene matches. The DNA of the CDR3 is TGTGCCAGCAGCTCCCTTCCAGGGGGCCCGGCCACAGATACGCAGTATTTT. It encodes CASSSLPGGPATDTQYF.

The V gene is TRBV5-4, the J gene TRBJ2-2; D gene ambiguous. CDR1 and CDR2 from the germline V gene are SGHNT and YYREEE (reference sequence). The V end was cut by 0 bases, the J end by 7 bases, with 16 bases between. CDR3 size: 16 residues. CDR3 amino acids: CASSLGSWISSGELFF. Written as DNA, the CDR3 is TGTGCCAGCAGCTTGGGGAGTTGGATTAGCAGCGGGGAGCTGTTTTTT.

This chain links TRBV4-2 with TRBJ2-1; D is uncertain. Trimming shortened V by 5 bases and J by 8 bases, and 13 bases separated the two germline ends. This CDR3 region has 13 residues. Germline-derived CDR1 and CDR2 are LGHNA and YNFKEQ. Here the CDR3 DNA reads TGTGCCAGCAGCTACGCAGAGCATCATGAGCAGTTCTTC. It encodes CASSYAEHHEQFF.

This clonotype has a handful of counts. This chain uses TRBV6-5 with TRBJ2-3; D remains unclear. This CDR3 spans 15 amino acids. Trimming took off 0 bases at V and 2 bases at J, with 9 bases between the two ends. Germline loops: CDR1 MNHEY, CDR2 SVGAGI. In DNA, the CDR3 is TGTGCCAGCAGTTACTCTTTTCTCGACACAGATACGCAGTATTTT. This translates into CASSYSFLDTDTQYF.

V and J are TRBV7-6 and TRBJ2-7, with D perhaps assigned TRBD1 or TRBD2 (5 bases each). Deletions cut 3 bases from V and 5 bases from J, with 11 bases between. This CDR3 is built from 13 residues. Germline V gives CDR1 SGHVS, CDR2 FNYEAQ. The CDR3 DNA is TGTGCCAGCAGCTTTGGGGGAAGGAACGAGCAGTACTTC. This sequence encodes CASSFGGRNEQYF.

The rearrangement links TRBV20-1 to TRBJ1-1; D is ambiguous. The CDR3 contains 10 residues. CDR1 and CDR2 (germline): DFQATT, SNEGSKA (reference sequence). Trimming removed 5 bases at V and 8 bases at J, with 9 bases between. CDR3 sequence (DNA): TGCAGTGCTCGGCAATCGGAAGCTTTCTTT. This encodes CSARQSEAFF.

This clonotype was observed at least ten times. The V gene is TRBV12-3 or TRBV12-4, the J gene TRBJ2-1; D may correspond to TRBD1 or TRBD2 (5 bases each). Trimming shortened V by 3 bases and J by 6 bases, and 9 bases separated the two germline ends. This CDR3 is built from 13 residues. This CDR3 reads CASSFQGPNEQFF. For the CDR3, the DNA is TGTGCCAGCAGTTTTCAGGGACCCAATGAGCAGTTCTTC.

The rearrangement uses TRBV7-9 and TRBJ1-1, with D tentatively TRBD1 (5 bases). V lost 4 bases, J lost 7 bases, and 19 bases lay in between. The CDR3 runs to 15 residues. Germline V CDR1 and CDR2: SEHNR, FQNEAQ (reference sequence). DNA of the CDR3: TGTGCCAGCAGCTGGGACGGCATATTCAGAGGTGAAGCTTTCTTT. It specifies CASSWDGIFRGEAFF.

This clonotype has only a few counts. CDR3 protein: CASSLGTAYYEQYF. As DNA, the CDR3 is TGTGCCAGCAGCTTGGGGACAGCTTACTACGAGCAGTACTTC. This chain uses TRBV5-6 with TRBJ2-7, with a tentative D call TRBD1 (6 bases). Trimming took 0 bases from V and 3 from J, leaving 10 bases between them. The CDR3 contains 14 residues. The V gene's germline CDR1 is SGHDT and CDR2 YYEEEE.

This clonotype was picked up a small number of times. The CDR3 sequence: CASNKTPSYEQYF. The CDR3 nucleotides are TGTGCCAGCAACAAGACCCCGTCCTACGAGCAGTACTTC. The chain recombines TRBV28 with TRBJ2-7; D gene uncertain. This CDR3 comprises 13 residues. Trimming pared 7 bases from V and 1 base from J, leaving 11 bases between. Germline V gives CDR1 MDHEN, CDR2 SYDVKM. The entire variable domain, with the rest obtained from reference TRBV28 and TRBJ2-7, is as follows: DVKVTQSSRYLVKRTGEKVFLECVQDMDHENMFWYRQDPGLGLRLIYFSYDVKMKEKGDIPEGYSVSREKKERFSLILESASTNQTSMYLCASNKTPSYEQYFGPGTRLTVT.

Only a few counts were recorded for this clonotype. This sequence joins TRBV29-1 and TRBJ2-1; D call uncertain. The CDR3 contains 14 residues. Deletions cut 6 bases from V and 4 bases from J, with 16 bases between. CDR1 is SQVTM, CDR2 ANQGSEA, per germline. CDR3 bases: TGCAGCGTCCCATTGGTGGGCACTTACAATGAGCAGTTCTTC. Translating it yields CSVPLVGTYNEQFF.

This clonotype occurred a few times. The J gene is TRBJ2-7, the V gene TRBV7-9, with TRBD2 matching over 7 bases. CDR1 SEHNR and CDR2 FQNEAQ come from the germline V gene (reference sequence). This CDR3 is built from 17 residues. After removal of 3 bases from V and 4 bases from J, the junction contained 15 bases not matched to a gene. CDR3 sequence (DNA): TGTGCCAGCAGCTTCGCTAGCGGCGAACTTAAGTGGTACGAGCAGTACTTC. This codes for CASSFASGELKWYEQYF.

In this sample, this clonotype turned up a few times. This rearrangement joins TRBV10-3 to TRBJ2-1; D remains ambiguous. V dropped 1 base and J dropped 0 bases, with 10 bases sitting between them. The germline V gene encodes CDR1 ENHRY and CDR2 SYGVKD. The CDR3 extends over 16 amino acids. In nucleotides, the CDR3 is TGTGCCATCAGTGAGTTTCAGGACGACTCCTACAATGAGCAGTTCTTC. This encodes CAISEFQDDSYNEQFF.

In its sample, this clonotype was seen many times. The chain recombines TRBV29-1 with TRBJ1-1; D remains unclear. V shed 4 bases and J shed 0 bases, with 3 bases lying between them. The CDR3 length is 11 residues. Germline assignment: CDR1 SQVTM and CDR2 ANQGSEA. The DNA of the CDR3 is TGCAGCGTTGGCGTGAACACTGAAGCTTTCTTT. This codes for CSVGVNTEAFF.

The V gene is TRBV9, the J gene TRBJ2-1; D call uncertain. Per the germline V gene, CDR1 is SGDLS and CDR2 is YYNGEE. The V end was cut by 4 bases, the J end by 8 bases, with 16 bases between. This CDR3 has 14 amino acids. In DNA, the CDR3 is TGTGCCAGCAGCCCATGGTCCGCGGCCGATGAGCAGTTCTTC. It is translated as CASSPWSAADEQFF.

This clonotype was found a few times. This sequence joins TRBV12-3 or TRBV12-4 and TRBJ2-2; 10 bases match TRBD2. V lost 2 bases, J lost 6 bases, and 6 bases stayed unmatched. CDR3 length: 16 residues. The CDR3 spells CASSLILAGFAGELFF. The CDR3 DNA sequence: TGTGCCAGCAGTTTAATACTAGCGGGATTTGCCGGGGAGCTGTTTTTT.

The CDR3 region has the DNA TGTGCCAGCAGTTCCCTAGCGGCGGAAACAGATACGCAGTATTTT. Protein product: CASSSLAAETDTQYF. V usage is TRBV6-6 and J usage is TRBJ2-3; 7 bases align to TRBD2. The V and J ends lost 4 bases and 3 bases, in that order; junction bases with no gene match: 7. There are 15 residues in the CDR3. Germline CDR1 reads MNHNY; CDR2 reads SVGAGI (reference sequence).

V and J are TRBV4-2 and TRBJ1-1, with a tentative D call TRBD1 (5 bases). Germline CDR1 and CDR2: LGHNA and YNFKEQ. The CDR3 covers 14 residues. The V end was cut by 1 base, the J end by 3 bases, with 9 bases between. The CDR3, as DNA: TGTGCCAGCAGCCAAGGATCGGGGGACACTGAAGCTTTCTTT. Protein sequence: CASSQGSGDTEAFF.

In its sample, this clonotype was seen a few times. The chain couples TRBV9 to TRBJ1-1, with D possibly TRBD1 on 6 matching bases. V lost 0 bases and J lost 7, with 13 bases in between. Germline CDR1 SGDLS, CDR2 YYNGEE. The CDR3 runs to 14 residues. The CDR3 coding sequence is TGTGCCAGCAGCGTAGTACAGGGTTTCGATGAAGCTTTCTTT. This sequence encodes CASSVVQGFDEAFF.

This clonotype was seen many times. The gene calls are TRBV29-1 and TRBJ2-1; D perhaps matches TRBD2 (6 bases). Between the trimmed V and J ends, which lost 7 bases and 0 bases, there was a span of 13 bases. The CDR3 loop spans 14 amino acids. The germline V gene has CDR1 SQVTM and CDR2 ANQGSEA. CDR3 residues: CSASGGSSYNEQFF. DNA of the CDR3: TGCAGCGCCTCTGGGGGGAGCTCCTACAATGAGCAGTTCTTC.